What follows are 17 T cell receptor beta chains derived from one specimen sequenced in a study of OX40 agonist ivuxolimab in advanced cancers. Measured with immunoSEQ multiplex PCR; TCRdb has only the in-frame clones, and not every one. The sample shows 60,000 to 75,000 clones, about 88% of them seen only once. The sequencing used CD4+ or CD8+ T cells sorted from blood, collected in a trial of the OX40 agonist ivuxolimab. Receptor source: an adult with an advanced solid tumor such as melanoma, head and neck, liver or kidney cancer.

The rearrangement uses TRBV7-9 and TRBJ2-2; D remains unclear. V shed 4 bases and J shed 7 bases, with 10 bases lying between them. This CDR3 has 13 residues. From germline, CDR1 is SEHNR and CDR2 FQNEAQ (reference sequence). The CDR3 nucleotides read TGTGCCAGCAGCTCCCGACTGTACGGGGAGCTGTTTTTT. The encoded protein is CASSSRLYGELFF.

The chain has TRBV29-1 and TRBJ1-2, with D tentatively TRBD1 (6 bases). V shed 3 bases and J shed 8 bases, with 22 bases lying between them. The germline V gene has CDR1 SQVTM and CDR2 ANQGSEA. The CDR3 is made up of 15 amino acids. The CDR3 nucleotides are TGCAGCGTTGATCTCCGTAACAGGGAGGAAGGAGGCTACACCTTC. Translation: CSVDLRNREEGGYTF.

This clone was detected once. The chain recombines TRBV4-3 with TRBJ1-1, with 8 bases that match TRBD1. CDR1 and CDR2 (germline): LGHNA, YSLEER. With V trimmed by 2 bases and J by 1 base, 9 bases remained unmatched. The length of the CDR3 is 17 residues. The CDR3 nucleotides read TGCGCCAGCAGCCAATACTCAGGGGGCACAGCGAACACTGAAGCTTTCTTT. This sequence encodes CASSQYSGGTANTEAFF.

The chain employs TRBV7-9 and TRBJ1-1, with D unclear. Looked up from germline, CDR1 is SEHNR and CDR2 is FQNEAQ (reference sequence). Trimming removed 1 base at V and 3 bases at J, with 3 bases between. The CDR3 is 12 amino acids. CDR3 loop: CASSLVDTEAFF. Here the CDR3 DNA reads TGTGCCAGCAGCTTAGTGGACACTGAAGCTTTCTTT.

The chain links TRBV4-1 to TRBJ1-6; 9 nucleotides agree with TRBD1. There are 15 residues in the CDR3. Looked up from germline, CDR1 is MGHRA and CDR2 is YSYEKL. The ends lost 2 bases at V and 9 bases at J; junction bases unmatched: 5. The CDR3 sequence is CASSQMGQGGSPLHF. The CDR3 DNA sequence: TGCGCCAGCAGCCAAATGGGACAGGGAGGTTCACCCCTCCACTTT.

The rearrangement uses TRBV15 and TRBJ1-2; D ambiguous. The CDR3 consists of 16 residues. V shed 0 bases and J shed 2 bases, with 13 bases lying between them. Germline CDR1 is LNHNV and CDR2 is YYDKDF (reference sequence). The CDR3 spells CATSRDLLAGNYGYTF. In DNA form, the CDR3 reads TGTGCCACCAGCAGAGATCTGTTAGCAGGAAACTATGGCTACACCTTC.

V is TRBV23-1 and J is TRBJ2-7; D may be TRBD2 (7 bases). TRBV23-1 is annotated as an ORF whose role is uncertain. Between the trimmed V and J ends, which lost 0 bases and 0 bases, there was a span of 12 bases. The CDR3 totals 16 residues. The CDR3 loop is CASSQSRGPISYEQYF. The CDR3 DNA sequence: TGCGCCAGCAGTCAATCGCGGGGGCCCATCTCCTACGAGCAGTACTTC.

This chain uses TRBV7-2 with TRBJ1-1; a weak D match, TRBD1 (5 bases). Germline V gene lookup returns CDR1 SGHTA and CDR2 FQGNSA. The CDR3 is made up of 16 amino acids. V gave up 5 bases and J gave up 0 bases, with 16 bases separating them. CDR3 loop: CASSTPLRGLNTEAFF. CDR3 sequence (DNA): TGTGCCAGCAGCACCCCCCTTAGGGGCTTGAACACTGAAGCTTTCTTT.

In its sample, this clone was seen once. This chain uses TRBV5-4 with TRBJ1-4; 11 nucleotides match TRBD1. Unmatched junction bases numbered 9, after V lost 4 bases and J lost 7 bases. Germline CDR1 and CDR2: SGHNT and YYREEE (reference sequence). This CDR3 region has 16 residues. CDR3 residues: CASSAGQGDSFEKLFF. CDR3 DNA sequence: TGTGCCAGCAGCGCGGGACAGGGGGATTCGTTTGAAAAACTGTTTTTT.

The genes are TRBV4-2 and TRBJ2-3, with D hard to call. CDR1 LGHNA and CDR2 YNFKEQ come from the germline V gene. The ends were cut back, 0 bases at V and 1 base at J, with 5 bases in the middle. The CDR3 has 14 amino acids. The CDR3 loop is CASSQETGTDTQYF. CDR3 nucleotide sequence: TGTGCCAGCAGCCAAGAAACAGGCACAGATACGCAGTATTTT.

The CDR3 protein is CASRGRGREVDTQYF. The CDR3 DNA sequence: TGTGCCAGTAGAGGCCGGGGACGGGAAGTTGATACGCAGTATTTT. J is TRBJ2-3 and V is TRBV19, with D perhaps TRBD1 or TRBD2 (5 bases each). The length of the CDR3 is 15 residues. V gave up 6 bases and J gave up 6 bases, with 19 bases separating them. Looked up from germline, CDR1 is LNHDA and CDR2 is SQIVND (reference sequence).

J is TRBJ1-4 and V is TRBV14; D unclear. The CDR3 spans 13 residues. With 4 bases removed from V and 8 bases from J, the gap between germline ends came to 11 bases. The germline gives CDR1 SGHDN, CDR2 FVKESK. As DNA, the CDR3 is TGTGCCAGCAGCCTGCTGGGTGGAGAAAAACTGTTTTTT. This gives the protein CASSLLGGEKLFF. Together with reference TRBV14 and TRBJ1-4, the CDR3 gives the full variable domain: EAGVTQFPSHSVIEKGQTVTLRCDPISGHDNLYWYRRVMGKEIKFLLHFVKESKQDESGMPNNRFLAERTGGTYSTLKVQPAELEDSGVYFCASSLLGGEKLFFGSGTQLSVL.

The J gene is TRBJ2-7, the V gene TRBV6-1; D is undetermined. Trimming took off 1 base at V and 1 base at J, with 11 bases between the two ends. The CDR3 is 15 amino acids. CDR1 and CDR2 (germline): MNHNS, SASEGT. In nucleotides, the CDR3 is TGTGCCAGCAGTGAAGAGATGTTCCTTTCCTACGAGCAGTACTTC. Protein product: CASSEEMFLSYEQYF.

The rearrangement uses TRBV11-2 and TRBJ1-6; 7 bases line up with TRBD1. CDR1 is SGHAT, CDR2 FQNNGV, per germline. The CDR3 runs 15 residues. With 0 bases clipped from V and 8 bases from J, the junction kept 4 bases outside the gene matches. CDR3 DNA: TGTGCCAGCAGCTTAGAGCAGGGGGGTCATTCACCCCTCCACTTT. Residues: CASSLEQGGHSPLHF.

V usage is TRBV14 and J usage is TRBJ1-1; possibly TRBD1 for D (6 bases). From germline, CDR1 is SGHDN and CDR2 FVKESK. The CDR3 totals 13 residues. V was cut by 1 base and J by 7 bases, with 10 bases left in between. The CDR3, as DNA: TGTGCCAGCAGCCAAGGGGGGGGCGTTGAAGCTTTCTTT. Translating it yields CASSQGGGVEAFF. The full variable domain, with the rest looked up from reference TRBV14 and TRBJ1-1, is EAGVTQFPSHSVIEKGQTVTLRCDPISGHDNLYWYRRVMGKEIKFLLHFVKESKQDESGMPNNRFLAERTGGTYSTLKVQPAELEDSGVYFCASSQGGGVEAFFGQGTRLTVV.

The V gene is TRBV5-1, the J gene TRBJ2-1; possibly TRBD2 for D (5 bases). V gave up 4 bases and J gave up 5 bases, with 16 bases separating them. This CDR3 is 15 amino acids long. Germline CDR1 and CDR2: SGHRS and YFSETQ. This chain's CDR3 is CASSEGQVPNNEQFF. The CDR3 nucleotides are TGCGCCAGCAGCGAGGGTCAGGTCCCGAACAATGAGCAGTTCTTC.

This clone was recorded once. V and J are TRBV7-2 and TRBJ2-6; D is possibly TRBD2 (5 bases). Deletions cut 2 bases from V and 0 bases from J, with 14 bases between. The CDR3 has 18 residues. Germline CDR1 and CDR2: SGHTA and FQGNSA. This CDR3 is CASSLRMVGSSGANVLTF. CDR3 nucleotides: TGTGCCAGCAGCTTAAGAATGGTGGGGAGCTCTGGGGCCAACGTCCTGACTTTC.